This T cell receptor beta chain appears in the sequencing data of a study of PD-1 blockade in mismatch repair-deficient tumors (TCRdb year 2017). About the full investigation: Between late 2013 and 2016, the trial enrolled 80 to 95 consecutive patients with approximately 13 types of mismatch repair-deficient cancer, all of whom had received prior treatment and were progressing. Tumor-associated T cell clones were tracked in the peripheral blood of patients responding to PD-1 blockade by deep sequencing of TCR CDR3 regions. Overall study outcomes, separate from this receptor: Rapid expansion after pembrolizumab followed by contraction, generally before radiologic responses, was shown by tumor-resident clones, which were often undetectable in blood before treatment.

For each enrolled patient, mismatch repair deficiency was established using either polymerase chain reaction or immunohistochemistry. A few patients who responded to pembrolizumab therapy underwent TCR sequencing. Pembrolizumab PD-1 blockade was prospectively tested in advanced mismatch repair-deficient cancers, regardless of tissue of origin, in the phase II trial. Peripheral blood T cell samples were collected serially, before PD-1 blockade began and at several time points afterward. Blood sampling times were expressed in weeks after the first pembrolizumab dose. To note about this clone: Its antigen has not been determined. The sample holds no much larger clone one base away, and base qualities are not on file.

Receptor libraries were prepared by the immunoSEQ multiplex PCR assay. This is the immuneACCESS table as TCRdb keeps it, with only in-frame sequences that have V and J called. A part of the clones is gone; compared with another copy, unresolved V genes explain less than half, and the rest is unexplained. The sample includes roughly 37,000 clones, with over 80% observed a single time. The ten biggest clones cover around 1% of the sample. The sequence was collected from an adult with mismatch repair-deficient cancer. The specimen was PBMCs, collected approximately 41 weeks after starting pembrolizumab.

The DNA reads as follows: TGTGCCAGCAGCCCAAGGACTTTTTACACTGAAGCTTTCTTT. It translates as CASSPRTFYTEAFF. Rearrangement joined TRBV7-2 to TRBJ1-1, with the D gene not clear enough to name. Its CDR3 holds 14 amino acids, cysteine through phenylalanine. CDR3 DNA only is kept here, 42 bases in frame from base 1. The germline V gene specifies SGHTA as CDR1 and FQGNSA as CDR2. V was cut back by 5 bases and J by 3 bases, leaving a gap of 13 bases between them. Reference TRBV7-2 and TRBJ1-1 proteins supply the regions before and after the CDR3; the full variable domain is: GAGVSQSPSNKVTEKGKDVELRCDPISGHTALYWYRQSLGQGLEFLIYFQGNSAPDKSGLPSDRFSAERTGGSVSTLTIQRTQQEDSAVYLCASSPRTFYTEAFFGQGTRLTVV.